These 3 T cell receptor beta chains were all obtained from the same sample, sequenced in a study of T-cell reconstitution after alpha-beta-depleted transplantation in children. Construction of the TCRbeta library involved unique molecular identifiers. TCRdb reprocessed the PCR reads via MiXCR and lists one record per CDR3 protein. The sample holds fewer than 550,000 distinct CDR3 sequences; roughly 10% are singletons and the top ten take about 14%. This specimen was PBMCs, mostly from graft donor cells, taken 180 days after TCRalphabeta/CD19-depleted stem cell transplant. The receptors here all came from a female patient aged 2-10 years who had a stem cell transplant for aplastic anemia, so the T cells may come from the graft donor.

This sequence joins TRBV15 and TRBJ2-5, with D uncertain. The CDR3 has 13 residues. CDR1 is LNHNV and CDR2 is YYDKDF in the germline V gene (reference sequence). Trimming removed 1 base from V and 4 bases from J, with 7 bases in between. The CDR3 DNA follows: TGTGCCACCAGCAGAGTTAGGAGAGAGACCCAGTACTTC. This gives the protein CATSRVRRETQYF. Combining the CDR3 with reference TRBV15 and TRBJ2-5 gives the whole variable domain DAMVIQNPRYQVTQFGKPVTLSCSQTLNHNVMYWYQQKSSQAPKLLFHYYDKDFNNEADTPDNFQSRRPNTSFCFLDIRSPGLGDTAMYLCATSRVRRETQYFGPGTRLLVL.

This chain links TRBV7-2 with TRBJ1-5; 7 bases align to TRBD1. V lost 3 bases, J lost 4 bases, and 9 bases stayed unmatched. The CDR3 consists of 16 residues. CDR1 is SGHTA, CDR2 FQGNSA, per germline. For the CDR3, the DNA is TGTGCCAGCAGCTTTATTGAGGGGGCAGGGAATCAGCCCCAGCATTTT. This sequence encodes CASSFIEGAGNQPQHF.

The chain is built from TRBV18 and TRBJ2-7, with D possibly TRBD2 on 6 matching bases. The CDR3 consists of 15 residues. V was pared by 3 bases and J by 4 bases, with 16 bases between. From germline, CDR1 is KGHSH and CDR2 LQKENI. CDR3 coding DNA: TGTGCCAGCTCACCTGATGCGGGAACTCGATACGAGCAGTACGTC. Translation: CASSPDAGTRYEQYV.